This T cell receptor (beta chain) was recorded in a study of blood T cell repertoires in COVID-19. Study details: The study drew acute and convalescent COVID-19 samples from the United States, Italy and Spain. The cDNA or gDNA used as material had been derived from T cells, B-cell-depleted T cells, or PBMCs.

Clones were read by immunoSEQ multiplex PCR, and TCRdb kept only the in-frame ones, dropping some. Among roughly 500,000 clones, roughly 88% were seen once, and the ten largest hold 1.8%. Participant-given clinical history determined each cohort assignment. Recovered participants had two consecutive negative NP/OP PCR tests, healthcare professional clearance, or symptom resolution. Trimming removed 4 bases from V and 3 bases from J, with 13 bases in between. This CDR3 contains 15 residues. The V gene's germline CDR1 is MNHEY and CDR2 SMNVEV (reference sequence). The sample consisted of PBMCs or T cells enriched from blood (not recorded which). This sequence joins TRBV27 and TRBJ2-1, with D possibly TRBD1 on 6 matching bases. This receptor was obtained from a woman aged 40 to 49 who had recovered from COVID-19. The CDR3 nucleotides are TGTGCCAGCAGTTACCACTCGGACAGCTACAATGAGCAGTTCTTC. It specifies CASSYHSDSYNEQFF.